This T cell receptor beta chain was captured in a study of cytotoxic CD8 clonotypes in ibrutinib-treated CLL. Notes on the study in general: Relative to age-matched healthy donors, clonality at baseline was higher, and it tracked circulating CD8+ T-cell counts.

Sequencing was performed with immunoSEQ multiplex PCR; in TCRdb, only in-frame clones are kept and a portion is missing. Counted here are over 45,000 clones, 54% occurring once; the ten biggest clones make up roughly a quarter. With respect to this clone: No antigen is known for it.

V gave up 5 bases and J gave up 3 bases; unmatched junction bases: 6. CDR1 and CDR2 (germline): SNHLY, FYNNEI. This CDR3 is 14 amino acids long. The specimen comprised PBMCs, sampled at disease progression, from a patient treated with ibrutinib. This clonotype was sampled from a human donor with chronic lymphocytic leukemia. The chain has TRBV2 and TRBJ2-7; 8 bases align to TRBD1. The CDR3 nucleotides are TGTGCCAGCAGTAAACAGGGGGAAAACTACGAGCAGTACTTC. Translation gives CASSKQGENYEQYF.